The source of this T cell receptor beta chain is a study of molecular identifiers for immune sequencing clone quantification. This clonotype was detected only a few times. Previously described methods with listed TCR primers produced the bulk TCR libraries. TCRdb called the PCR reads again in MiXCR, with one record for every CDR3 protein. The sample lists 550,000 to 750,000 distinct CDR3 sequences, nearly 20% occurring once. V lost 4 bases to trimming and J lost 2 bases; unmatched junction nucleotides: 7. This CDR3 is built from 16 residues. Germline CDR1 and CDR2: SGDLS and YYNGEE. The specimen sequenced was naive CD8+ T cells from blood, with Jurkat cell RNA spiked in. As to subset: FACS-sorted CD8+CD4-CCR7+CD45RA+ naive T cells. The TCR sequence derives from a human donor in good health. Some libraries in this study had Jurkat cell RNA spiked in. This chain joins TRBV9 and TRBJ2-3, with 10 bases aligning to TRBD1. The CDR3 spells CASSNRDRGPTDTQYF. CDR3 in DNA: TGTGCCAGCAGCAACCGGGACAGGGGACCCACAGATACGCAGTATTTT. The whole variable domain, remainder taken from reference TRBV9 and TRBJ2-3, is DSGVTQTPKHLITATGQRVTLRCSPRSGDLSVYWYQQSLDQGLQFLIQYYNGEERAKGNILERFSAQQFPDLHSELNLSSLELGDSALYFCASSNRDRGPTDTQYFGPGTRLTVL.